The 11 T cell receptor beta chains in this list originate from one sample, sequenced in a study of blood T cell repertoires in COVID-19. Profiling relied on immunoSEQ multiplex PCR, and the TCRdb table lists in-frame clones only, not all of them. The sample lists around 250,000 clones; about four fifths were seen once. The material sequenced was peripheral blood. Receptors were obtained from a man aged 25-45 years who had recovered from COVID-19.

The J gene is TRBJ1-1, the V gene TRBV11-3, with D perhaps TRBD1 (5 bases). V lost 1 base, J lost 3 bases, and 12 bases lay in between. From germline, CDR1 is SGHNT and CDR2 YENEEA. The CDR3 is 15 residues long. CDR3: CASSLGRGGDTEAFF. CDR3 bases: TGTGCCAGCAGCTTAGGAAGGGGCGGGGACACTGAAGCTTTCTTT.

CDR3 nucleotide sequence: TGTGCCAGCAGCCTCAACTCCCTCGAGCAGTACGTC. Translating it yields CASSLNSLEQYV. The V call is TRBV7-9, the J call TRBJ2-7; D is unclear. CDR1 and CDR2 (germline): SEHNR, FQNEAQ (reference sequence). This CDR3 region has 12 residues. V was clipped by 5 bases and J by 6 bases, with 11 bases between them.

The chain joins TRBV27 to TRBJ2-1; the D gene is possibly TRBD2 (7 bases). With 3 bases removed from V and 4 bases from J, the gap between germline ends came to 22 bases. The CDR3 consists of 18 residues. Germline loops: CDR1 MNHEY, CDR2 SMNVEV (reference sequence). The DNA for the CDR3 is TGTGCCAGCAGTTTGTCCTCGGGGGGCGCATTCAGGTACAATGAGCAGTTCTTC. Its translation is CASSLSSGGAFRYNEQFF.

This clone was picked up a small number of times. The chain recombines TRBV18 with TRBJ2-7; 9 bases match TRBD1. The V segment lost 0 bases and the J segment 5 bases; nucleotides outside the gene matches: 5. The CDR3 has 15 amino acids. The germline CDR1 and CDR2 sequences are KGHSH and LQKENI. DNA of the CDR3: TGTGCCAGCTCACCACCCGGGACAGGGCGGAACGAGCAGTACTTC. Translating gives CASSPPGTGRNEQYF.

The chain employs TRBV5-5 and TRBJ2-7; tentative D call: TRBD1 (6 bases). Germline values: CDR1 SGHKS, CDR2 YYEKEE (reference sequence). The V end was cut by 1 base, the J end by 2 bases, with 13 bases between. The CDR3 loop spans 15 amino acids. The CDR3 sequence: CASSLRQDGPYEQYF. The CDR3 nucleotides are TGTGCCAGCAGCTTGAGACAGGATGGGCCCTACGAGCAGTACTTC.

The gene calls are TRBV20-1 and TRBJ2-7; the D is unclear. V was shortened by 3 bases and J by 3 bases, with 12 bases between the two germline ends. This CDR3 has 13 residues. CDR1 and CDR2 (germline): DFQATT, SNEGSKA (reference sequence). CDR3 nucleotide sequence: TGCAGTGCTAGTAAGACCCTAGGCTACGAGCAGTACTTC. Translated, it gives CSASKTLGYEQYF.

V usage is TRBV28 and J usage is TRBJ1-3, with no clear D. The length of the CDR3 is 14 residues. V was shortened by 6 bases and J by 8 bases, with 17 bases between the two germline ends. Per germline, CDR1 MDHEN and CDR2 SYDVKM. This CDR3 is CASSPHGEVYTIYF. CDR3 DNA: TGTGCCAGCAGCCCCCACGGGGAGGTATACACCATATATTTT.

The rearrangement joins TRBV6-1 to TRBJ1-5; 10 positions agree with TRBD1. Germline V gives CDR1 MNHNS, CDR2 SASEGT. Trimming took 4 bases from V and 5 from J; bases not matched to a gene: 11. This CDR3 region has 17 residues. DNA for the CDR3: TGTGCCAGCAGTGGAGCCCCTTTCGGACAGGGGGATCAGCCCCAGCATTTT. Its translation is CASSGAPFGQGDQPQHF.

The chain recombines TRBV9 with TRBJ1-3, with 7 nucleotides matching TRBD1. The CDR3 has 17 residues. J was trimmed by 4 bases and V by 3 bases; bases with no gene match: 13. Germline assignment: CDR1 SGDLS and CDR2 YYNGEE. CDR3 amino acids: CASSEVDRALSGNTIYF. DNA for the CDR3: TGTGCCAGCAGCGAAGTAGACAGGGCCTTATCCGGAAACACCATATATTTT.

The genes are TRBV7-2 and TRBJ2-2, with D possibly TRBD2 on 6 matching bases. The V gene's germline CDR1 is SGHTA and CDR2 FQGNSA. With 0 bases removed from V and 3 bases from J, the gap between germline ends came to 8 bases. This CDR3 is 15 amino acids long. CDR3 sequence: CASSLAGRYTGELFF. CDR3 nucleotide sequence: TGTGCCAGCAGCTTAGCGGGGAGGTACACCGGGGAGCTGTTTTTT. The complete variable domain, with remaining parts taken from reference TRBV7-2 and TRBJ2-2, reads GAGVSQSPSNKVTEKGKDVELRCDPISGHTALYWYRQSLGQGLEFLIYFQGNSAPDKSGLPSDRFSAERTGGSVSTLTIQRTQQEDSAVYLCASSLAGRYTGELFFGEGSRLTVL.

V is TRBV7-9 and J is TRBJ2-7, with D tentatively TRBD1 (6 bases). CDR3 size: 14 residues. V lost 5 bases to trimming and J lost 0 bases, with 11 bases between them. Germline V CDR1 and CDR2: SEHNR, FQNEAQ (reference sequence). The CDR3 region is CASSPRDNSYEQYF. In DNA, the CDR3 is TGTGCCAGCAGCCCCCGGGACAACTCCTACGAGCAGTACTTC.